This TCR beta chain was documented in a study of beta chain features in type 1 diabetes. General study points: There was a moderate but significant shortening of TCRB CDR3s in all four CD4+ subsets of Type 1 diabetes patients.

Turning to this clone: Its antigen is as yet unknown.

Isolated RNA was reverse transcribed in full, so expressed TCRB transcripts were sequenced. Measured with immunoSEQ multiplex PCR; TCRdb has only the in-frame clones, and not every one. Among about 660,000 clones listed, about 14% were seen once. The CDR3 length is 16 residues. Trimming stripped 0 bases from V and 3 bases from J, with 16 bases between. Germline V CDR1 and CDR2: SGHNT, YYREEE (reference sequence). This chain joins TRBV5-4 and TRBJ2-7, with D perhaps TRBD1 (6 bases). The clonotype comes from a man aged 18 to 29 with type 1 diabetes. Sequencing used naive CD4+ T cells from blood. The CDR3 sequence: CASSLERLGGIYEQYF. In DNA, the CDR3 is TGTGCCAGCAGCTTGGAAAGGTTAGGGGGAATCTACGAGCAGTACTTC.